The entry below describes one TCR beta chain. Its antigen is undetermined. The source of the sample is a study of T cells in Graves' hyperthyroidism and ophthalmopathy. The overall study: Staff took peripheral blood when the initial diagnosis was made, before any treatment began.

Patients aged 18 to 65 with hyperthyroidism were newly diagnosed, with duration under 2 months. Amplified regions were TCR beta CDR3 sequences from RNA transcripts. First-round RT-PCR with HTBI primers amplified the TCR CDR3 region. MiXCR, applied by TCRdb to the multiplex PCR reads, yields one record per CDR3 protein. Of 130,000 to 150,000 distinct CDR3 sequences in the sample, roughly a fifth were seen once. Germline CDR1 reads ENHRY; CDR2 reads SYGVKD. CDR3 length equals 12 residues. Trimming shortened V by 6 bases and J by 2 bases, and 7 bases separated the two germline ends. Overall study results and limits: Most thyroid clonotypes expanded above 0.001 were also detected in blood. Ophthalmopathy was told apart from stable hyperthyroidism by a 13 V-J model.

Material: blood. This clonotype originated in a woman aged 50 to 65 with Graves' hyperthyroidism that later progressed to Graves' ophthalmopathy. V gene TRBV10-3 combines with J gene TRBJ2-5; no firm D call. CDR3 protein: CAISRAQETQYF. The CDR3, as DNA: TGTGCCATCAGCCGGGCTCAAGAGACCCAGTACTTC.